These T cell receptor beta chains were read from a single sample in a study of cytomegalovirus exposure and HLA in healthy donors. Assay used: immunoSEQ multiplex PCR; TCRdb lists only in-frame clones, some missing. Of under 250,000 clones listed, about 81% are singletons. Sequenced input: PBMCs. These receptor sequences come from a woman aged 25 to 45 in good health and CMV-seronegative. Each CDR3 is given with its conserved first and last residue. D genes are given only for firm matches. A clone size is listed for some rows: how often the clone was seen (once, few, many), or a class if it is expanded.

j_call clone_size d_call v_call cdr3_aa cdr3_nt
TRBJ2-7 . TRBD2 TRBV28 CASSRGGAYEQYF TGTGCCAGCAGTCGCGGGGGGGCCTACGAGCAGTACTTC
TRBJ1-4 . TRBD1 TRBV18 CASSNRGIEKLFF TGTGCCAGCTCTAACAGGGGAATTGAAAAACTGTTTTTT
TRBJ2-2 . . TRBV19 CASSSLQGTGELFF TGTGCCAGTAGTTCCCTCCAGGGCACCGGGGAGCTGTTTTTT
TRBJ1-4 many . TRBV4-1 CASSLDRTNEKLFF TGCGCCAGCAGCCTAGACAGGACTAATGAAAAACTGTTTTTT
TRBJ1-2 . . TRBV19 CASTGTSGYGYTF TGTGCCAGTACCGGGACATCTGGGTATGGCTACACCTTC
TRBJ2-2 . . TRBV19 CASSIAHNTGELFF TGTGCCAGTAGTATAGCCCATAACACCGGGGAGCTGTTTTTT
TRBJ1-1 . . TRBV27 CASSSGHLNTEAFF TGTGCCAGCAGTTCGGGACACCTGAACACTGAAGCTTTCTTT
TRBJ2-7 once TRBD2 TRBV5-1 CASSAGLAGVLSYEQYF TGCGCCAGCAGCGCTGGACTAGCGGGGGTCCTCTCTTACGAGCAGTACTTC
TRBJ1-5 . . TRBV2 CASGRLTNSNQPQHF TGTGCCAGCGGTAGACTAACGAATAGCAATCAGCCCCAGCATTTT
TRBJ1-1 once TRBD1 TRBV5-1 CASSLGQGPGGTEAFF TGCGCCAGCAGCCTGGGACAGGGCCCGGGGGGGACTGAAGCTTTCTTT
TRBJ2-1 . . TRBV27 CASSPILLGGGSYNEQFF TGTGCCAGCAGTCCGATCCTCCTCGGGGGAGGCTCCTACAATGAGCAGTTCTTC
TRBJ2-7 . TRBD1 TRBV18 CASSPGQGRVEQYF TGTGCCAGTTCACCGGGACAGGGAAGAGTGGAGCAGTACTTC
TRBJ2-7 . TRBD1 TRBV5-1 CASSYADRDFSEQYF TGCGCCAGCAGCTATGCGGACAGGGATTTTAGCGAGCAGTACTTC
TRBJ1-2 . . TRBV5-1 CASSLNIREGYGYTF TGCGCCAGCAGCTTGAACATCAGGGAGGGGTATGGCTACACCTTC
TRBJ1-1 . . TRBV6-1 CASSEAGKVFGGNTEAFF TGTGCCAGCAGTGAAGCGGGGAAAGTCTTCGGAGGTAACACTGAAGCTTTCTTT
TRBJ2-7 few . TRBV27 CASSFAAGHPYEQYF TGTGCCAGCAGTTTCGCGGCAGGACATCCCTACGAGCAGTACTTC
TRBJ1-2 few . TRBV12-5 CASGLGVAGGYGYTF TGTGCTAGTGGTTTAGGCGTGGCGGGTGGCTATGGCTACACCTTC
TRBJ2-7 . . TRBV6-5 CASSLRQATYEQYF TGTGCCAGCAGTCTAAGACAGGCAACCTACGAGCAGTACTTC
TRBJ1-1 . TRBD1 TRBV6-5 CASSYGDRVNTEAFF TGTGCCAGCAGTTATGGGGACAGGGTGAACACTGAAGCTTTCTTT
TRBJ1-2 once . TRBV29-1 CSVGSGLAYGYTF TGCAGCGTTGGGTCAGGGCTTGCCTATGGCTACACCTTC
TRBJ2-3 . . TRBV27 CASSPGLIRGTDTQYF TGTGCCAGCAGTCCGGGACTGATCCGGGGCACAGATACGCAGTATTTT
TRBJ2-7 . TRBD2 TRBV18 CASSPSPGLDTEQYF TGTGCCAGCTCACCCTCCCCGGGACTAGATACCGAGCAGTACTTC
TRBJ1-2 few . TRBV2 CASMRRVGGYTF TGTGCCAGCATGAGGCGGGTGGGTGGCTACACCTTC
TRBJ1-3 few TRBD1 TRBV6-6 CASSPGGSSGNTIYF TGTGCCAGCAGCCCAGGGGGTAGCTCTGGAAACACCATATATTTT
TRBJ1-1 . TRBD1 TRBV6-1 CASRLTGEATEAFF TGTGCCAGCAGGTTGACAGGGGAGGCCACTGAAGCTTTCTTT
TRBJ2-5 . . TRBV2 CASRTRAGGGGETQYF TGTGCCAGCAGGACCCGTGCAGGCGGGGGCGGCGAGACCCAGTACTTC
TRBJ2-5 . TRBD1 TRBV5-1 CASSLAGTGYGETQYF TGCGCCAGCAGCTTGGCCGGGACAGGGTACGGAGAGACCCAGTACTTC
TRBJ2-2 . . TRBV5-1 CASSLYTGELFF TGCGCCAGCAGCCTTTACACCGGGGAGCTGTTTTTT
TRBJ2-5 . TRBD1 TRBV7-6 CASSLSGTGYETQYF TGTGCCAGCAGCTTATCCGGGACAGGGTACGAGACCCAGTACTTC
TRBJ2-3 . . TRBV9 CASSVVVGGDTQYF TGTGCCAGCAGCGTAGTAGTAGGCGGAGATACGCAGTATTTT
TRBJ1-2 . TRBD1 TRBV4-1 CASSQVPGQGSRGYTF TGCGCCAGCAGCCAGGTCCCGGGACAGGGGTCGCGGGGCTACACCTTC
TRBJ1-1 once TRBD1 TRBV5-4 CASSWEQGTEAFF TGTGCCAGCAGCTGGGAACAGGGGACTGAAGCTTTCTTT
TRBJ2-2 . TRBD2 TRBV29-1 CSVASLAGAGTGELFF TGCAGCGTTGCGTCACTAGCGGGAGCGGGCACCGGGGAGCTGTTTTTT
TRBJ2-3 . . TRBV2 CASRPSGPTDTQYF TGTGCCAGCAGGCCCAGCGGCCCCACAGATACGCAGTATTTT
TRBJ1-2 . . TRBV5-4 CASRDGLKYGYTF TGTGCCAGCAGAGACGGACTGAAGTATGGCTACACCTTC
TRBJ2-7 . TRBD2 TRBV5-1 CASSLPTSGRALSSYEQYF TGCGCCAGCAGCTTGCCCACTAGCGGGAGGGCCTTGAGCTCCTACGAGCAGTACTTC
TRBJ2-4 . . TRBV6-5 CASSFRDTRVQYF TGTGCCAGCAGCTTCCGGGACACCCGCGTTCAGTACTTC
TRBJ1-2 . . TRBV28 CASSLQGNYGYTF TGTGCCAGCAGTTTACAGGGAAACTATGGCTACACCTTC
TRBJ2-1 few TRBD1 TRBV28 CASRLLGTGGNEQFF TGTGCCAGCAGGCTACTGGGGACAGGGGGCAATGAGCAGTTCTTC
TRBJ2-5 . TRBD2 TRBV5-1 CASSTGTSGGAGAKTQYF TGCGCCAGCAGCACCGGGACTAGCGGGGGGGCTGGTGCGAAGACCCAGTACTTC
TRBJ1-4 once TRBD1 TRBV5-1 CASSPGQGFSTNEKLFF TGCGCCAGCAGCCCCGGACAGGGATTTTCAACTAATGAAAAACTGTTTTTT
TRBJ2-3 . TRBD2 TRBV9 CASSVGTSGGTSSTDTQYF TGTGCCAGCAGCGTAGGCACTAGCGGGGGGACGTCTAGCACAGATACGCAGTATTTT
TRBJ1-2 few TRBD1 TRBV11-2 CASSSRDREGYTF TGTGCCAGCAGCTCCCGGGACAGGGAGGGCTACACCTTC
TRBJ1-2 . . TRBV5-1 CASSLGQSALYGYTF TGCGCCAGCAGCTTGGGACAGTCAGCGCTATATGGCTACACCTTC
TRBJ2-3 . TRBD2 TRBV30 CAWSGLAGLSDTQYF TGTGCCTGGAGTGGACTAGCGGGTCTTTCAGATACGCAGTATTTT
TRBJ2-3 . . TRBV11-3 CASSSGGRTDTQYF TGTGCCAGCAGCTCCGGCGGTAGGACAGATACGCAGTATTTT
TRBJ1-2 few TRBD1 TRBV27 CASSLTGNYGYTF TGTGCCAGCAGCCTGACAGGGAACTATGGCTACACCTTC
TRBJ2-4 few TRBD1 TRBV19 CASRERQGDRAKNIQYF TGTGCCAGTAGGGAACGACAGGGGGATCGGGCCAAAAACATTCAGTACTTC
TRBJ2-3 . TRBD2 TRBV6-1 CASSERTSVQYTDTQYF TGTGCCAGCAGTGAGAGGACTAGCGTACAGTACACAGATACGCAGTATTTT
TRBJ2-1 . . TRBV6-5 CASSPLAAKFNEQFF TGTGCCAGCAGTCCCCTGGCGGCTAAGTTTAATGAGCAGTTCTTC
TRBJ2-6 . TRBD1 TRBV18 CASSPRDSLSGANVLTF TGTGCCAGCTCACCTCGGGACAGCCTTTCTGGGGCCAACGTCCTGACTTTC
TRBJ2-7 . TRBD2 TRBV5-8 CASSDGLAGYEQYF TGTGCCAGCAGCGACGGGCTAGCGGGCTACGAGCAGTACTTC
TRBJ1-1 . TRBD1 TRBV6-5 CASSVDRGDTEAFF TGTGCCAGCAGCGTCGACAGGGGGGACACTGAAGCTTTCTTT
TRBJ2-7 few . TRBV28 CASSWSGGFYHF TGTGCCAGCAGTTGGAGTGGAGGATTCTACCACTTC
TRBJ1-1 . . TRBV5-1 CASSDLGLNTEAFF TGCGCCAGCAGCGATCTTGGCTTGAACACTGAAGCTTTCTTT